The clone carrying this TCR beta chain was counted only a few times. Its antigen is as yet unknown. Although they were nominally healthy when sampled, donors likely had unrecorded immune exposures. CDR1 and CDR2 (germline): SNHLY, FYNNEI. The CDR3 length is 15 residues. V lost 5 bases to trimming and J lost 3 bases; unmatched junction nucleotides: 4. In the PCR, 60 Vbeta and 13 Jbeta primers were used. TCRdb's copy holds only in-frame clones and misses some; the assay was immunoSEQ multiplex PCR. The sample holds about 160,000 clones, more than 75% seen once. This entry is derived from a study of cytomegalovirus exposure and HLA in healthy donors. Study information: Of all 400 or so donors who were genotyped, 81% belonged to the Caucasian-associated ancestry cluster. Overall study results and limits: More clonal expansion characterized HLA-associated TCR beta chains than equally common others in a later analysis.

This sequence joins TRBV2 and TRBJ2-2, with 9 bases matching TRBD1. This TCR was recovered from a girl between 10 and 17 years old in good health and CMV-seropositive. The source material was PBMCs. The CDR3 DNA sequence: TGTGCCAGCAGTTTAGGACAGGGGTACACCGGGGAGCTGTTTTTT. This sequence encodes CASSLGQGYTGELFF.